This T cell receptor (beta chain) originates from a study of breast tumors, draining lymph nodes, adjacent tissues. Notes on the study in general: Findings are consistent with lymph node origin and intratumoral expansion of most tumor T cells.

This clonotype showed up many times. What it binds is unknown. The length of the CDR3 is 11 residues. V was cut by 7 bases and J by 6 bases, with 7 bases left in between. Germline lookup yields CDR1 MNHNY and CDR2 SVGAGI (reference sequence). TCRdb reprocessed the multiplex PCR reads via MiXCR and lists one record per CDR3 protein. In the table there are about 140,000 distinct CDR3 sequences, approximately 32% of which are singletons. Breast cancer patients provided tissue from their axillary draining lymph nodes. This clonotype was obtained from a female donor with breast cancer. Some clones in this sample may be carry-over from other donors' samples. The sequenced material came from axillary lymph node tissue. This chain links TRBV6-6 with TRBJ1-5; D is perhaps TRBD1 (5 bases). For the CDR3, the DNA is TGTGCCAGCACCGGGGGTCAGCCCCAGCATTTT. Its protein product is CASTGGQPQHF.